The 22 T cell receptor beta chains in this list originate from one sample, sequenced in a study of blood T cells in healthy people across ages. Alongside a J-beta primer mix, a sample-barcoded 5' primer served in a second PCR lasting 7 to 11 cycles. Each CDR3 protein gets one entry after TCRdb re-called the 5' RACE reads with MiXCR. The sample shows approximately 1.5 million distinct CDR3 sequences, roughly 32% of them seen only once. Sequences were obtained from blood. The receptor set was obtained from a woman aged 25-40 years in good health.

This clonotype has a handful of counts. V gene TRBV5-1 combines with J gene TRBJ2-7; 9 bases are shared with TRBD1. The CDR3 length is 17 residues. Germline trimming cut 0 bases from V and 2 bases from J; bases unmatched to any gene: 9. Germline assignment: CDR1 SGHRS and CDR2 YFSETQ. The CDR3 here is CASSLAGQGNPPYEQYF. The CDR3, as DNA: TGCGCCAGCAGCTTGGCGGGACAGGGTAATCCACCCTACGAGCAGTACTTC.

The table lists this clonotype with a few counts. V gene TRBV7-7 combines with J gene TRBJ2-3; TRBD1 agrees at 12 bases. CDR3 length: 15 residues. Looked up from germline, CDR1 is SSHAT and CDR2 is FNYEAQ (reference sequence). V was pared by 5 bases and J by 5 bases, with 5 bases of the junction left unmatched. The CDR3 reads CASSPGTGGQDTQYF. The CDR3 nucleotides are TGTGCCAGCAGCCCCGGGACAGGGGGCCAAGATACGCAGTATTTT. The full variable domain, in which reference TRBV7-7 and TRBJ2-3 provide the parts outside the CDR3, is GAGVSQSPRYKVTKRGQDVTLRCDPISSHATLYWYQQALGQGPEFLTYFNYEAQPDKSGLPSDRFSAERPEGSISTLTIQRTEQRDSAMYRCASSPGTGGQDTQYFGPGTRLTVL.

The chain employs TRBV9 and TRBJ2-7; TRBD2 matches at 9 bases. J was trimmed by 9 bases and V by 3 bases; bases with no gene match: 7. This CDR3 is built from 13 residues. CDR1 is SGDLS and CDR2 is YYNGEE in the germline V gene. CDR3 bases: TGTGCCAGCAGCGCCTGGGAGACTAGCGGGCAGTACTTC. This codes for CASSAWETSGQYF.

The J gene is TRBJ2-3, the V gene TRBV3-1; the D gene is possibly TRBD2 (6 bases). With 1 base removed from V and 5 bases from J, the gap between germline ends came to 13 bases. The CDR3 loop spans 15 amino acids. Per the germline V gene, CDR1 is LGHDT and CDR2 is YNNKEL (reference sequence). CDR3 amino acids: CASSQAGVLRDTQYF. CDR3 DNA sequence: TGTGCCAGCAGCCAAGCGGGGGTTCTCCGAGATACGCAGTATTTT.

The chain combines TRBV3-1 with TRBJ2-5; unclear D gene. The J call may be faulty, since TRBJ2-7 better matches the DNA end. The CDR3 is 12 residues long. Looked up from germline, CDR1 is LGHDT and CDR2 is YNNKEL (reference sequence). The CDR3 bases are TGTGCCAGCAGCCAATCGGCCCACGAGCAGTACTTC. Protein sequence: CASSQSAHEQYF.

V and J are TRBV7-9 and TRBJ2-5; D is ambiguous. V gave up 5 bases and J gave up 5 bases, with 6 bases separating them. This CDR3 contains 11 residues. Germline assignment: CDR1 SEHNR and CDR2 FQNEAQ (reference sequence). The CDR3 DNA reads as TGTGCCAGCAGCACATATGAGACCCAGTACTTC. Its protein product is CASSTYETQYF.

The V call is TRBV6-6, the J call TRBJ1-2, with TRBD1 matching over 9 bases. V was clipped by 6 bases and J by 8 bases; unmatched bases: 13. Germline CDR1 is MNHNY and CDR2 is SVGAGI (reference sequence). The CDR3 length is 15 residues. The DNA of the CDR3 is TGTGCCAGCAGCCACACCGAACAGGGGGCTAAAGGCTACACCTTC. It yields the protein CASSHTEQGAKGYTF.

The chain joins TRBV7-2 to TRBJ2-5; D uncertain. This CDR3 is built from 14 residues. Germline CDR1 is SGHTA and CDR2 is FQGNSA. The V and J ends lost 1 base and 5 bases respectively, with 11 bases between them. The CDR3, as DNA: TGTGCCAGCAGCTTAGATCTAAGTAAGGAGACCCAGTACTTC. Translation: CASSLDLSKETQYF.

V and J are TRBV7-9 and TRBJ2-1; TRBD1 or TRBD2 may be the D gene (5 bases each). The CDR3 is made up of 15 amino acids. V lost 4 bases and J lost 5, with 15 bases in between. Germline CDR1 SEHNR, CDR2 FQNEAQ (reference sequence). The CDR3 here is CASSSFWGSNNEQFF. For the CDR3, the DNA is TGTGCCAGCAGCTCTTTTTGGGGGAGTAACAATGAGCAGTTCTTC.

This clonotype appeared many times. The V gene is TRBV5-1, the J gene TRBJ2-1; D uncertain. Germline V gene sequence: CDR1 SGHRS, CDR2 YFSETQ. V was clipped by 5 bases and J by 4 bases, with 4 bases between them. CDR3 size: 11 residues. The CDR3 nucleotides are TGCGCCAGCAGGAATTACAATGAGCAGTTCTTC. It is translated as CASRNYNEQFF.

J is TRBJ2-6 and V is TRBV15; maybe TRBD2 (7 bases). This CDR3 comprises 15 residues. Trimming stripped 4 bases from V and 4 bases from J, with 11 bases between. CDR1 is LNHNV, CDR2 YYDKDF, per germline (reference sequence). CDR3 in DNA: TGTGCCACCAGCACGGGGGGCTCAGGGGCCAACGTCCTGACTTTC. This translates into CATSTGGSGANVLTF.

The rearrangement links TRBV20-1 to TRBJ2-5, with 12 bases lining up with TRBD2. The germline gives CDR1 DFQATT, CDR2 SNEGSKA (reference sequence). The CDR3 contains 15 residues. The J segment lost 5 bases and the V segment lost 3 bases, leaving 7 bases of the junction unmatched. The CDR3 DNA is TGCAGTGCTAGCCTAGCGGGAGGGCCTTCCGAGACCCAGTACTTC. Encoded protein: CSASLAGGPSETQYF.

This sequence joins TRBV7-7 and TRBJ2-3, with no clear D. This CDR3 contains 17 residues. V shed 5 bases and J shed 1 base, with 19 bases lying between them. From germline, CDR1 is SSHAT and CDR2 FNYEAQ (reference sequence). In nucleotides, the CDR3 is TGTGCCAGCAGCCCAGAACCCCGGCTCAGCGGCACAGATACGCAGTATTTT. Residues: CASSPEPRLSGTDTQYF.

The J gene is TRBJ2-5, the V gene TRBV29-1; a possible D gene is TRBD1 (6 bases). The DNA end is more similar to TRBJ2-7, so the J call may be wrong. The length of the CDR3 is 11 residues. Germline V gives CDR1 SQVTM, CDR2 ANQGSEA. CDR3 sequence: CSVHRANEQYF. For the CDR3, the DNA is TGCAGCGTTCACAGGGCCAACGAGCAGTACTTC.

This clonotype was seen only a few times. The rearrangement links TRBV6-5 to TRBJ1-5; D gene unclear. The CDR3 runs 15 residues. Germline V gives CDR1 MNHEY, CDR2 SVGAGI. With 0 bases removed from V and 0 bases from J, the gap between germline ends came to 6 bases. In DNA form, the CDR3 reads TGTGCCAGCAGTTACTCCTCATCTAGCAATCAGCCCCAGCATTTT. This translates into CASSYSSSSNQPQHF.

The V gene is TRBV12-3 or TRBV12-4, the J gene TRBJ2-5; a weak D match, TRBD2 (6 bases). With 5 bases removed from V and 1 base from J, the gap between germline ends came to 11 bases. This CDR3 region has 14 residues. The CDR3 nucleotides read TGTGCCAGCAGTCCTGCCGGGAGCCAAGAGACCCAGTACTTC. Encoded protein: CASSPAGSQETQYF.

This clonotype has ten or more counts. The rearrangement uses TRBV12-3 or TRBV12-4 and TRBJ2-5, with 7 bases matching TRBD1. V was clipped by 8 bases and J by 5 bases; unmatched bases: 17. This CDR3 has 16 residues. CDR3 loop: CASQRGPQGVWETQYF. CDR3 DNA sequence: TGTGCCAGCCAACGGGGTCCCCAGGGGGTGTGGGAGACCCAGTACTTC.

The CDR3 here is CASSYGGDEQFF. CDR3 DNA: TGTGCCAGCAGTTACGGGGGCGATGAGCAGTTCTTC. This rearrangement joins TRBV6-6 to TRBJ2-1, with D possibly being TRBD1 (6 bases). Trimming took 2 bases from V and 8 from J, leaving 7 bases between them. This CDR3 is 12 amino acids long. Germline V gene data show CDR1 as MNHNY and CDR2 as SVGAGI (reference sequence).

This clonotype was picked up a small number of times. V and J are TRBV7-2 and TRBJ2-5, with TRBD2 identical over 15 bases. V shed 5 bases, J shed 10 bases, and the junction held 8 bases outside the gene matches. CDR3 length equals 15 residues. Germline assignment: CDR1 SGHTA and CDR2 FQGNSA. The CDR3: CASSPRTSGGADQYF. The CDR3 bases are TGTGCCAGCAGCCCTCGGACTAGCGGGGGGGCCGACCAGTACTTC.

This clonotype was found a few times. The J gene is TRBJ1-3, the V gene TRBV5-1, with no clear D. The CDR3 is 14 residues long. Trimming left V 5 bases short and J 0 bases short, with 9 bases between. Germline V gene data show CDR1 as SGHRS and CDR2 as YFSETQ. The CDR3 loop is CASSSESSGNTIYF. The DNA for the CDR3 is TGCGCCAGCAGTTCTGAGTCCTCTGGAAACACCATATATTTT.

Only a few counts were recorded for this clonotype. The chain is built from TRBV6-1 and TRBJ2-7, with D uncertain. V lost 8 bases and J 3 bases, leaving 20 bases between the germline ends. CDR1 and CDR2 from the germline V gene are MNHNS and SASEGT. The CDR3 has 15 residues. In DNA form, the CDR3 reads TGTGCCAGCTGCCCCGGGTGGGTTGTAAACTACGAGCAGTACTTC. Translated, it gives CASCPGWVVNYEQYF.

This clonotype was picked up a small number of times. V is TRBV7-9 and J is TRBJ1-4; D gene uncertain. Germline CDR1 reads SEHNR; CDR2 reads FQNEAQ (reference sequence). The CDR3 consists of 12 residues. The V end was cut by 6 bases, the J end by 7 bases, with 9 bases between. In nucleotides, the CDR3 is TGTGCCAGCAGTCCTTCGGGTGAAAAACTGTTTTTT. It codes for CASSPSGEKLFF. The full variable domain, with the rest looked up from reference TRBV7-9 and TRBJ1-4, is DTGVSQNPRHKITKRGQNVTFRCDPISEHNRLYWYRQTLGQGPEFLTYFQNEAQLEKSRLLSDRFSAERPKGSFSTLEIQRTEQGDSAMYLCASSPSGEKLFFGSGTQLSVL.